The rows below give T cell receptor beta chains drawn from one sample of a study of shared clonotypes between healthy human individuals. The data were produced by immunoSEQ multiplex PCR, yet TCRdb's version contains in-frame clones alone and is incomplete. Here the sample spans approximately 590,000 clones, 95% being singletons. Sequences were obtained from naive CD8+ T cells sorted from blood. The receptors stem from a woman aged 25 to 45 in good health. Each CDR3 is given with its conserved first and last residue. D genes are given only for firm matches. The listing skips clone size in some rows; elsewhere it reads once, few, many or a size class.

size: NA; V: TRBV28; J: TRBJ1-6; D: NA; length: 15; CDR3: CASRTHPDVRSPLHF; DNA: TGTGCCAGCAGAACTCACCCGGATGTACGTTCACCCCTCCACTTT
size: NA; V: TRBV27; J: TRBJ2-7; D: NA; length: 14; CDR3: CASSSRTAPYEQYF; DNA: TGTGCCAGCAGTTCGCGGACGGCCCCCTACGAGCAGTACTTC
size: once; V: TRBV6-5; J: TRBJ2-5; D: NA; length: 11; CDR3: CASSGLGEQYF; DNA: TGTGCCAGCAGTGGCCTCGGGGAGCAGTACTTC
size: NA; V: TRBV2; J: TRBJ2-3; D: NA; length: 11; CDR3: CASKETDTQYF; DNA: TGTGCCAGCAAGGAGACAGATACGCAGTATTTT
size: NA; V: TRBV9; J: TRBJ2-1; D: NA; length: 14; CDR3: CASSDRLEHPEQFF; DNA: TGTGCCAGCAGCGACCGACTAGAACATCCTGAGCAGTTCTTC
size: NA; V: TRBV13; J: TRBJ2-1; D: TRBD2; length: 16; CDR3: CASSSNLAGIMGEQFF; DNA: TGTGCCAGCAGCTCAAATCTAGCGGGGATTATGGGTGAGCAGTTCTTC
size: NA; V: TRBV7-9; J: TRBJ2-7; D: NA; length: 15; CDR3: CASSLGPMGSYEQYF; DNA: TGTGCCAGCAGCTTAGGTCCTATGGGGTCCTACGAGCAGTACTTC
size: NA; V: TRBV11-2; J: TRBJ2-3; D: NA; length: 14; CDR3: CASSLGAGTDTQYF; DNA: TGTGCCAGCAGCTTAGGAGCAGGCACAGATACGCAGTATTTT
size: NA; V: TRBV28; J: TRBJ2-1; D: TRBD2; length: 15; CDR3: CASSTTSGSYNEQFF; DNA: TGTGCCAGCAGCACCACTAGCGGGAGCTACAATGAGCAGTTCTTC
size: NA; V: TRBV11-3; J: TRBJ2-2; D: NA; length: 15; CDR3: CASSLDNAVTGELFF; DNA: TGTGCCAGCAGCTTAGATAATGCGGTTACCGGGGAGCTGTTTTTT
size: NA; V: TRBV27; J: TRBJ2-1; D: NA; length: 16; CDR3: CASSFGAGLGLNEQFF; DNA: TGTGCCAGCAGTTTTGGCGCGGGTTTGGGGCTAAATGAGCAGTTCTTC